The source of this T cell receptor (beta chain) is a study of glioma-infiltrating T cells after dendritic cell vaccination. Overall study: Between 2003 and 2012, patients got autologous tumor lysate-pulsed dendritic cell vaccines.

Findings of the study overall: Complete blood and tumor specimen sets were limited to few patients.

V lost 4 bases, J lost 2 bases, and 8 bases lay in between. The length of the CDR3 is 13 residues. Germline CDR1 reads MRHNA; CDR2 reads SNTAGT. Selection required adequate fresh-frozen tumor tissue plus more than two years' survival data. Before vaccination, two weeks after the third vaccination, and at progression, PBMC were collected. Produced via immunoSEQ multiplex PCR; TCRdb's table is partial and in-frame only. The sample lists over 55,000 clones, 81% occurring once. Comment on this clone: Its antigen is still unknown.

The material was blood, obtained before dendritic cell vaccination. The V and J genes are TRBV6-4 and TRBJ1-2; D not certain. The clonotype was recovered from a human donor with glioblastoma. DNA for the CDR3: TGTGCCAGCAGTGCTGAGCCCAACTATGGCTACACCTTC. Translating gives CASSAEPNYGYTF.